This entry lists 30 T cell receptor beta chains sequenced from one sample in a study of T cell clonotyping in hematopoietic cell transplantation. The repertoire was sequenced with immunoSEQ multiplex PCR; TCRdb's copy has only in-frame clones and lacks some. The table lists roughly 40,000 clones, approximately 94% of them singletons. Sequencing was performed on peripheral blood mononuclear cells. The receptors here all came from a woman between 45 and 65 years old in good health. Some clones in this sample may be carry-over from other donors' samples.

The CDR3 DNA follows: TGTGCCAGCAGCTTAGAAGTCAGGGCTAACTATGGCTACACCTTC. Its protein product is CASSLEVRANYGYTF. The rearrangement joins TRBV7-2 to TRBJ1-2, with D perhaps TRBD1 (5 bases). The V and J ends lost 1 base and 0 bases respectively, with 9 bases between them. The germline V gene has CDR1 SGHTA and CDR2 FQGNSA. This CDR3 comprises 15 residues.

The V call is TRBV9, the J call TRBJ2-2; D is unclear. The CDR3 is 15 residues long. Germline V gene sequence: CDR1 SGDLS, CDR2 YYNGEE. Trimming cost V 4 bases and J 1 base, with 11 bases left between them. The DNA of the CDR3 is TGTGCCAGCAGCACCTTACCGATGAACACCGGGGAGCTGTTTTTT. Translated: CASSTLPMNTGELFF.

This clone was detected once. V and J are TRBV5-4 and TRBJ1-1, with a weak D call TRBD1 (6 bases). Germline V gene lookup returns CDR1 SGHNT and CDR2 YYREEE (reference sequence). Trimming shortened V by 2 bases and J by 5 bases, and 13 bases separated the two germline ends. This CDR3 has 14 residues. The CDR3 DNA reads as TGTGCCAGCAGCTTTCTGGAGGGGGGGACTGAAGCTTTCTTT. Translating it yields CASSFLEGGTEAFF.

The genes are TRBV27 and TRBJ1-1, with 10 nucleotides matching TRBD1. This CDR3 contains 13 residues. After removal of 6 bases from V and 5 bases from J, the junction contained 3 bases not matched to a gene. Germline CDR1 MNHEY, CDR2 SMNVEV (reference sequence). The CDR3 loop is CASRDRGQTEAFF. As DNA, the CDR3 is TGTGCCAGCAGAGACAGGGGGCAGACTGAAGCTTTCTTT.

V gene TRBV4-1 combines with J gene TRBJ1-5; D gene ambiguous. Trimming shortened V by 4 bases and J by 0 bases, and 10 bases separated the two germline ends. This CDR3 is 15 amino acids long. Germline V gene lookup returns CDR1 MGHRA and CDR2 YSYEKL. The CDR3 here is CASSPSRASNQPQHF. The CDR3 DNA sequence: TGCGCCAGCAGCCCCTCGCGGGCTAGCAATCAGCCCCAGCATTTT.

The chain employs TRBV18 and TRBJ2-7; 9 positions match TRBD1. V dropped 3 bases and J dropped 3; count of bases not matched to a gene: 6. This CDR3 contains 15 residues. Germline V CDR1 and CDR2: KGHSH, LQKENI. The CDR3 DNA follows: TGTGCCAGCTCACCCGGGACAGGGCTGAGCTACGAGCAGTACTTC. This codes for CASSPGTGLSYEQYF.

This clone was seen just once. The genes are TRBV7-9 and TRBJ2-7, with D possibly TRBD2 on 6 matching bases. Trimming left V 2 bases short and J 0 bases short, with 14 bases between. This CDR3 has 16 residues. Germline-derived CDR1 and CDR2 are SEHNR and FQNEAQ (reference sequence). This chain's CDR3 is CASSLMGLSSSYEQYF. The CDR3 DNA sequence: TGTGCCAGCAGCTTAATGGGACTGTCGAGCTCCTACGAGCAGTACTTC.

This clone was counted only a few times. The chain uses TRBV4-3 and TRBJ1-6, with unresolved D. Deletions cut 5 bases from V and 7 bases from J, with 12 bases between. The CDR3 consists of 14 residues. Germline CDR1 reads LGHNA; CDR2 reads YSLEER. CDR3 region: CASSDRVPNSPLHF. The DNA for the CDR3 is TGCGCCAGCAGCGACCGGGTTCCGAATTCACCCCTCCACTTT.

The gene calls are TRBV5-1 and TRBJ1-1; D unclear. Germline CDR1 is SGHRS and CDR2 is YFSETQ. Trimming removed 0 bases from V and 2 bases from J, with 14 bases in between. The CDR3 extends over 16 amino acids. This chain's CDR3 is CASSLAISGSNTEAFF. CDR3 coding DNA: TGCGCCAGCAGCTTGGCCATTTCTGGGTCCAACACTGAAGCTTTCTTT.

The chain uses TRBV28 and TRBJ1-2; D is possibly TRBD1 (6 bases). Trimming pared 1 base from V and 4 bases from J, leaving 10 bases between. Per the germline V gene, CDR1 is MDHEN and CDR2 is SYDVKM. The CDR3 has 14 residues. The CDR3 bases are TGTGCCAGCAGTTTATCGGGGGGCGCCTATGGCTACACCTTC. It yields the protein CASSLSGGAYGYTF.

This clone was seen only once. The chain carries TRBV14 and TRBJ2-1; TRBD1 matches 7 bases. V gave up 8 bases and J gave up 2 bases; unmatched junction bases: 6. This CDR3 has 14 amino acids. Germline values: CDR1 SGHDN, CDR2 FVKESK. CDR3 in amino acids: CASQDRATYNEQFF. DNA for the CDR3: TGTGCCAGCCAAGACAGGGCGACCTACAATGAGCAGTTCTTC.

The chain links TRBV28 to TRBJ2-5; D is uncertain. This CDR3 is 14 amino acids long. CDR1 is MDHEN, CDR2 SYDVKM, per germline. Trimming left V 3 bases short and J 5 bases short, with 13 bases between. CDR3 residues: CASSLSGTLETQYF. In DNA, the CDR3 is TGTGCCAGCAGTTTGTCAGGAACCCTGGAGACCCAGTACTTC.

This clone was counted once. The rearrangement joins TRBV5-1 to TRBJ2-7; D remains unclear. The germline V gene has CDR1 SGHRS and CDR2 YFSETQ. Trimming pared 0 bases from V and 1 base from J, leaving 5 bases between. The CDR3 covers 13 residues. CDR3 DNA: TGCGCCAGCAGCTTGGAGGGTTCCTACGAGCAGTACTTC. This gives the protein CASSLEGSYEQYF.

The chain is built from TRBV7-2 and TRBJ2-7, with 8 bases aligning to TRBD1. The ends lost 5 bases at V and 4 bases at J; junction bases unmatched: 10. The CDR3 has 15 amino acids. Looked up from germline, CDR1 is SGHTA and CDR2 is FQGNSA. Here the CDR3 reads CASSTPAGGLYEQYF. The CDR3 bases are TGTGCCAGCAGCACCCCGGCAGGGGGCTTATACGAGCAGTACTTC.

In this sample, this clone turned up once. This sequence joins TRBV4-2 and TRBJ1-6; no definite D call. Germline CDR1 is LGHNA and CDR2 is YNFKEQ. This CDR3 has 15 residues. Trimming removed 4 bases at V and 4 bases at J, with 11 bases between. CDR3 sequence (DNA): TGTGCCAGCAGCCCCCCCGGCGATTATAATTCACCCCTCCACTTT. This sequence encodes CASSPPGDYNSPLHF.

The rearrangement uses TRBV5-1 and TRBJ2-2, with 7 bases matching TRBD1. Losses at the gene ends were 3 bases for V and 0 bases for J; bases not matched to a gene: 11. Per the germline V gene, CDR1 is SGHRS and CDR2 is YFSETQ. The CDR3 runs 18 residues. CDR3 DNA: TGCGCCAGCAGCTCTGGACAGGTGATACTCGCGAACACCGGGGAGCTGTTTTTT. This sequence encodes CASSSGQVILANTGELFF.

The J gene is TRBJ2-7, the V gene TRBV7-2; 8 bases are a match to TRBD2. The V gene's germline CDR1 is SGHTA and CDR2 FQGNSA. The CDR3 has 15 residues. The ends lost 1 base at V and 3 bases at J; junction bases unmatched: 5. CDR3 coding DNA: TGTGCCAGCAGCTTAGAGGGACTAGGAATCTACGAGCAGTACTTC. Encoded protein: CASSLEGLGIYEQYF.

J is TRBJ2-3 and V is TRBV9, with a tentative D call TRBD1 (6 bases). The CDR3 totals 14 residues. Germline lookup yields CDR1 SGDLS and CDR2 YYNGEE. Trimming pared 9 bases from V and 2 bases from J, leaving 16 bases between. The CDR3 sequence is CATSNSGATDTQYF. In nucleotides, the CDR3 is TGTGCCACTTCCAACTCAGGGGCCACAGATACGCAGTATTTT.

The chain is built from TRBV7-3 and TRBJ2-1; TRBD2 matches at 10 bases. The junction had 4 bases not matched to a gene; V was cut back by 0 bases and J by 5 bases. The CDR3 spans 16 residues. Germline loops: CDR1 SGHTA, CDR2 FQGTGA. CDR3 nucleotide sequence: TGTGCCAGCAGCTTAACGCTAACTAGCGGGGACAATGAGCAGTTCTTC. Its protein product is CASSLTLTSGDNEQFF.

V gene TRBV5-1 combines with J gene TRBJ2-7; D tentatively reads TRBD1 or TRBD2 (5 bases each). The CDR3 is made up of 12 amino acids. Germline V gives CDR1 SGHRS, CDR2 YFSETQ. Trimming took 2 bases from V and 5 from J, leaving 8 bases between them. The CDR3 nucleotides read TGCGCCAGCAGCTTCAGGGACCACGAGCAGTACTTC. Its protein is CASSFRDHEQYF.

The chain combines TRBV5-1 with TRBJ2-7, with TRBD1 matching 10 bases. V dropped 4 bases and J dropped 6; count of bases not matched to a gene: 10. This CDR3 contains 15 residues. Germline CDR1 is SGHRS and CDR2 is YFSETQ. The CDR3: CASSKRTGTGAEQYF. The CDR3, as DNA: TGCGCCAGCAGCAAAAGAACCGGGACAGGGGCCGAGCAGTACTTC.

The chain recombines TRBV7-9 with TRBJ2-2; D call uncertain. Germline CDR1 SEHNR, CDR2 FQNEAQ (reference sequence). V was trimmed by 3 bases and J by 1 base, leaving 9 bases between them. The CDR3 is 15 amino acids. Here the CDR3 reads CASSFGDRNTGELFF. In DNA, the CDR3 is TGTGCCAGCAGCTTTGGAGACCGGAACACCGGGGAGCTGTTTTTT.

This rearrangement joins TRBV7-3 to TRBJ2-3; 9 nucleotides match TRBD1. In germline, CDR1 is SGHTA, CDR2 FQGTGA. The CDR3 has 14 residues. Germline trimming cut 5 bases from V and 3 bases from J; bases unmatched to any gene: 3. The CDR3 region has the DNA TGTGCCAGCAGCAAGGGACAGGGAACAGATACGCAGTATTTT. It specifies CASSKGQGTDTQYF. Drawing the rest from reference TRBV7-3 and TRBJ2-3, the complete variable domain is GAGVSQTPSNKVTEKGKYVELRCDPISGHTALYWYRQSLGQGPEFLIYFQGTGAADDSGLPNDRFFAVRPEGSVSTLKIQRTERGDSAVYLCASSKGQGTDTQYFGPGTRLTVL.

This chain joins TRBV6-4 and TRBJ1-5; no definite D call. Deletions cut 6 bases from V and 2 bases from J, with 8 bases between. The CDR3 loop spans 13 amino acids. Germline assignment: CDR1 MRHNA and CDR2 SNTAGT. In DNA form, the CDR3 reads TGTGCCAGCAGCCCGACGGGCAATCAGCCCCAGCATTTT. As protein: CASSPTGNQPQHF.

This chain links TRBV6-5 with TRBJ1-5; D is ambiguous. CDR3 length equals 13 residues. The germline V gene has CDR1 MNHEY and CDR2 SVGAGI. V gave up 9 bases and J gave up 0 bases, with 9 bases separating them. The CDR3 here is CASGGNSNQPQHF. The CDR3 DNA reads TGTGCCAGTGGTGGTAATAGCAATCAGCCCCAGCATTTT.

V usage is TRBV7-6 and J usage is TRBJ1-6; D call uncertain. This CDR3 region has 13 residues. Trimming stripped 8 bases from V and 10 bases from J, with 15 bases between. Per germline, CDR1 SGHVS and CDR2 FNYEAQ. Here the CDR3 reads CASQRVGGSPLHF. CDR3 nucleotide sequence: TGTGCCAGCCAAAGGGTGGGAGGCTCACCCCTCCACTTT. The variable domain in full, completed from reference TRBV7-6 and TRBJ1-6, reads GAGVSQSPRYKVTKRGQDVALRCDPISGHVSLYWYRQALGQGPEFLTYFNYEAQQDKSGLPNDRFSAERPEGSISTLTIQRTEQRDSAMYRCASQRVGGSPLHFGNGTRLTVT.

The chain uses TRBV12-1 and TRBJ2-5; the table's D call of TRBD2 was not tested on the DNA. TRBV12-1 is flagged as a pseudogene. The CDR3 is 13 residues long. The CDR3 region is CASRGLRKLTQYF. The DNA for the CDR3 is TGTGCCAGCAGGGGACTGCGGAAGCTAACCCAGTACTTC.

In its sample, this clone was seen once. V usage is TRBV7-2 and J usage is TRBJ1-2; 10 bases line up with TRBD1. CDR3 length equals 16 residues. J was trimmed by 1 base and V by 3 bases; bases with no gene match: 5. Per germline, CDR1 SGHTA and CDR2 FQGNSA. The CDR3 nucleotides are TGTGCCAGCAGCTTGGGGGGACAGGGGCATAACTATGGCTACACCTTC. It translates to CASSLGGQGHNYGYTF. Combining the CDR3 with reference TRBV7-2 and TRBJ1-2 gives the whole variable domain GAGVSQSPSNKVTEKGKDVELRCDPISGHTALYWYRQSLGQGLEFLIYFQGNSAPDKSGLPSDRFSAERTGGSVSTLTIQRTQQEDSAVYLCASSLGGQGHNYGYTFGSGTRLTVV.

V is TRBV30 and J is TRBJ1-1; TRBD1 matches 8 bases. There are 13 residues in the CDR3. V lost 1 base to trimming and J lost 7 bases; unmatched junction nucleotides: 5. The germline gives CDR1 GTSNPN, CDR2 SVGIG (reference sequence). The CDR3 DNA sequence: TGTGCCTGGAGTGGGAACAGGGGGAATGAAGCTTTCTTT. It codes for CAWSGNRGNEAFF.

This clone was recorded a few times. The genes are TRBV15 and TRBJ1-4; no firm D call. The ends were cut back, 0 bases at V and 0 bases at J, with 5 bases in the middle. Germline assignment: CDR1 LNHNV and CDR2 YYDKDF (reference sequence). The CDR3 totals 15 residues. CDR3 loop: CATSRDMTTNEKLFF. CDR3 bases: TGTGCCACCAGCAGAGATATGACAACTAATGAAAAACTGTTTTTT.